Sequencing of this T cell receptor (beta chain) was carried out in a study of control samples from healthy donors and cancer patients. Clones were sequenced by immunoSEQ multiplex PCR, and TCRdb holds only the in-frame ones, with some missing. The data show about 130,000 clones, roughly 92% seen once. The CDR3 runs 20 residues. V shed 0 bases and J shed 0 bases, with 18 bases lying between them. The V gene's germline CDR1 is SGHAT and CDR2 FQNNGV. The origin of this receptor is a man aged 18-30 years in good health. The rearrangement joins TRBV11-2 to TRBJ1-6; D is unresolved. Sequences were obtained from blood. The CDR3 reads CASSLDTLVDGSSYNSPLHF. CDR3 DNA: TGTGCCAGCAGCTTAGACACTCTAGTGGACGGCAGCTCCTATAATTCACCCCTCCACTTT.